Reported below is one T cell receptor beta chain. Its target is not known. The data were obtained in a study of T cell responses to AZD1222 COVID-19 vaccine. Germline V CDR1 and CDR2: DFQATT, SNEGSKA (reference sequence). V was cut by 2 bases and J by 7 bases, with 8 bases left in between. This CDR3 spans 11 amino acids. Findings and limits, study-wide: Clonal diversity was possibly underestimated; the donors were predominantly white British and more often female.

Using immunoSEQ multiplex PCR, the repertoire was profiled, and TCRdb retains in-frame clones only, with some absent. Altogether around 130,000 clones are present, 80% to 90% being singletons, with the ten largest covering about 9.5%. Analysis merged second doses at about 4 or about 12 weeks. This TCR derives from an adult who received the AZD1222 COVID-19 vaccine. The sample in question was peripheral blood, obtained 28 days after the second AZD1222 dose. V and J are TRBV20-1 and TRBJ1-2, with no clear D. This chain's CDR3 is CSARTTAGYTF. CDR3 DNA: TGCAGTGCTAGAACGACCGCTGGCTACACCTTC.